These 28 T cell receptor beta chains were sequenced from one sample in a study of human T cells and chemical hapten exposure listed by TCRdb under 2021. The meaning of the sample's time point label: patch test 1, 2 weeks after DPC sensitization. The sample's treatment or condition label, in plain terms: therapeutic diphenylcyclopropenone sensitization with weekly scalp DPC. The library was built by means of RACE. These reads were obtained on a NextSeq 500. The raw public data were reprocessed by TCRdb itself: fastp quality trimming at Q25, MiXCR clonotype calling, in-frame beta chains only. Duplicate CDR3 protein sequences are folded into a single record with the most common DNA and genes. This sample gives about 380,000 distinct CDR3 sequences in total; about 4.4% of them show up just once. Together, the top ten hold approximately 2.1% of the sample. This specimen consisted of whole blood, obtained in connection with sensitization to the hapten diphenylcyclopropenone (DPC). The receptors stem from a woman aged 50 to 60 with alopecia areata. Some clones in this sample may be carry-over from other donors' samples.

This clonotype was seen repeatedly, ten times or more. The rearrangement links TRBV24-1 to TRBJ1-6, with TRBD1 as a possible D gene (5 bases). The length of the CDR3 is 17 residues. Germline V gene data show CDR1 as KGHDR and CDR2 as SFDVKD. Trimming left V 4 bases short and J 3 bases short, with 15 bases between. Here the CDR3 reads CATSEGLTSYYNSPLHF. The CDR3 nucleotides are TGTGCCACCAGTGAGGGACTTACCAGCTACTATAATTCACCCCTCCACTTT.

There are a few counts of this clonotype. The chain has TRBV7-6 and TRBJ1-1; 7 nucleotides align to TRBD1. Trimming at V came to 1 base and at J to 2 bases, leaving 4 bases not matched to a gene. This CDR3 spans 15 amino acids. Germline lookup yields CDR1 SGHVS and CDR2 FNYEAQ. CDR3 loop: CASSLGRGGNTEAFF. In DNA, the CDR3 is TGTGCCAGCAGCTTAGGGAGAGGGGGCAACACTGAAGCTTTCTTT.

The genes are TRBV9 and TRBJ2-1; 8 bases match TRBD2. Per germline, CDR1 SGDLS and CDR2 YYNGEE. CDR3 length equals 16 residues. The V and J ends lost 4 bases and 10 bases, in that order; junction bases with no gene match: 16. Written as DNA, the CDR3 is TGTGCCAGCAGCCCCCTTGGCGGGAGGACCAAGGGCGAGCAGTTCTTC. This gives the protein CASSPLGGRTKGEQFF.

V is TRBV6-5 and J is TRBJ2-4; 8 nucleotides agree with TRBD2. This CDR3 comprises 16 residues. With V trimmed by 5 bases and J by 0 bases, 6 bases remained unmatched. Germline CDR1 is MNHEY and CDR2 is SVGAGI. The CDR3 DNA reads TGTGCCAGCAGTCGGGGGGGGGACCTAGCCAAAAACATTCAGTACTTC. Translation gives CASSRGGDLAKNIQYF.

This chain uses TRBV15 with TRBJ2-1; tentative D call: TRBD2 (5 bases). V shed 7 bases and J shed 5 bases, with 12 bases lying between them. The CDR3 is 13 residues long. In germline, CDR1 is LNHNV, CDR2 YYDKDF (reference sequence). This chain's CDR3 is CATNRGNDNEQFF. CDR3 in DNA: TGTGCCACCAATCGAGGGAACGACAATGAGCAGTTCTTC.

This clonotype was recorded a few times. This chain uses TRBV12-3 or TRBV12-4 with TRBJ2-3, with 9 bases aligning to TRBD2. V trimming: 6 bases; J trimming: 2 bases; junction bases outside the gene matches: 9. The CDR3 is made up of 16 amino acids. The CDR3 DNA sequence: TGTGCCAGCAGCCCGCTTAGCGGGGGCATCACAGATACGCAGTATTTT. Protein: CASSPLSGGITDTQYF.

V and J are TRBV4-1 and TRBJ1-2; TRBD1 is a possible D gene (5 bases). The germline V gene encodes CDR1 MGHRA and CDR2 YSYEKL. The V gene lost 3 bases and the J gene lost 11 bases, with 22 bases spanning the gap. The CDR3 sequence is 15 residues long. The CDR3, as DNA: TGCGCCAGCAGCCATCGCCGGGACGGCGCTCTCCGATACACCTTC. Its translation: CASSHRRDGALRYTF.

There are many counts of this clonotype. The J gene is TRBJ2-3, the V gene TRBV10-3; TRBD1 matches 11 bases. This CDR3 has 15 amino acids. J was trimmed by 1 base and V by 10 bases; bases with no gene match: 7. The V gene's germline CDR1 is ENHRY and CDR2 SYGVKD. Written as DNA, the CDR3 is TGTGCCACACGGACAGGGGGCTCACGCACAGATACGCAGTATTTT. Its protein product is CATRTGGSRTDTQYF.

The chain combines TRBV6-6 with TRBJ2-5; D may be TRBD2 (6 bases). The CDR3 contains 14 residues. V was pared by 0 bases and J by 4 bases, with 9 bases between. Germline V gives CDR1 MNHNY, CDR2 SVGAGI (reference sequence). For the CDR3, the DNA is TGTGCCAGCAGTTACTCCGGGACTGGAGAGACCCAGTACTTC. It yields the protein CASSYSGTGETQYF.

This clonotype appeared a few times. The gene calls are TRBV28 and TRBJ2-7; 10 nucleotides align to TRBD1. This CDR3 contains 18 residues. CDR1 and CDR2 from the germline V gene are MDHEN and SYDVKM. V was clipped by 6 bases and J by 6 bases; unmatched bases: 20. The CDR3 reads CASSLSTGRGTGEREQYF. The CDR3 DNA follows: TGTGCCAGCAGCCTCTCTACCGGCCGTGGGACAGGGGAGCGCGAGCAGTACTTC.

This clonotype was observed at least ten times. The rearrangement uses TRBV18 and TRBJ2-5; the D gene is possibly TRBD1 (5 bases). The CDR3 contains 15 residues. V gave up 1 base and J gave up 3 bases, with 12 bases separating them. Germline V CDR1 and CDR2: KGHSH, LQKENI. As DNA, the CDR3 is TGTGCCAGCTCACCACACCCAGGGAAGGAAGAGACCCAGTACTTC. Encoded protein: CASSPHPGKEETQYF.

In its sample, this clonotype was seen many times. This chain uses TRBV9 with TRBJ1-2, with D hard to call. The CDR3 sequence is 13 residues long. The V and J ends lost 4 bases and 2 bases respectively, with 9 bases between them. Looked up from germline, CDR1 is SGDLS and CDR2 is YYNGEE. The CDR3 spells CASSKDSNYGYTF. DNA for the CDR3: TGTGCCAGCAGCAAGGACTCCAACTATGGCTACACCTTC.

This clonotype was observed at least ten times. The gene calls are TRBV18 and TRBJ1-5; D not resolved. The CDR3 consists of 13 residues. The germline V and J ends were trimmed by 6 bases and 3 bases, with 9 bases remaining between them. CDR1 is KGHSH, CDR2 LQKENI, per germline. CDR3 residues: CASSPDLNQPQHF. The CDR3 region has the DNA TGTGCCAGCTCCCCGGACCTCAATCAGCCCCAGCATTTT.

This clonotype came up many times. CDR3 amino acids: CASSFPAGSGELFF. The CDR3 DNA reads TGCGCCAGCAGCTTCCCAGCGGGGTCCGGGGAGCTGTTTTTT. The chain carries TRBV5-1 and TRBJ2-2, with TRBD2 matching 7 bases. This CDR3 is built from 14 residues. Germline V gene lookup returns CDR1 SGHRS and CDR2 YFSETQ. J was trimmed by 6 bases and V by 2 bases; bases with no gene match: 4.

This clonotype showed up many times. The genes are TRBV12-3 or TRBV12-4 and TRBJ1-4, with 9 bases matching TRBD1. This CDR3 spans 15 amino acids. Trimming removed 3 bases from V and 5 bases from J; junction bases left unmatched: 4. CDR3 coding DNA: TGTGCCAGCAGTTTGAGTGGACAGGGGAATGAAAAACTGTTTTTT. Its translation is CASSLSGQGNEKLFF.

The chain combines TRBV6-5 with TRBJ1-5; 8 bases agree with TRBD1. CDR1 is MNHEY, CDR2 SVGAGI, per germline. There are 16 residues in the CDR3. Losses at the gene ends were 6 bases for V and 4 bases for J; bases not matched to a gene: 11. The CDR3 coding sequence is TGTGCCAGCAGGAAGGAACAGGGGGGAGCAAATCAGCCCCAGCATTTT. As protein: CASRKEQGGANQPQHF.

This clonotype was seen just once. One base away lies a much larger clone, so this may be a sequencing read error. This chain uses TRBV4-2 with TRBJ1-2, with D possibly matching TRBD1 (6 bases). The CDR3 totals 14 residues. Germline V gene sequence: CDR1 LGHNA, CDR2 YNFKEQ. The CDR3 DNA reads as TGTGCCGGCAGCCATCCACAGGGTACCTATGGCTACACCTTC. Translated: CAGSHPQGTYGYTF.

The chain couples TRBV24-1 to TRBJ2-5; the D is unclear. The CDR3 is 13 amino acids. The V end was cut by 4 bases, the J end by 1 base, with 6 bases between. Germline assignment: CDR1 KGHDR and CDR2 SFDVKD. The chain's CDR3 is CATSEGGQETQYF. In DNA form, the CDR3 reads TGTGCCACCAGTGAAGGCGGCCAAGAGACCCAGTACTTC.

The sample holds many counts of this clonotype. V gene TRBV19 combines with J gene TRBJ1-2, with D hard to call. Trimming took 3 bases from V and 5 from J, leaving 16 bases between them. CDR3 length: 15 amino acids. The germline V gene has CDR1 LNHDA and CDR2 SQIVND (reference sequence). CDR3 region: CASSMTDLPLYGYTF. The DNA for the CDR3 is TGTGCCAGTAGTATGACGGATCTTCCCCTATATGGCTACACCTTC. Complete variable domain (other parts from reference TRBV19 and TRBJ1-2): DGGITQSPKYLFRKEGQNVTLSCEQNLNHDAMYWYRQDPGQGLRLIYYSQIVNDFQKGDIAEGYSVSREKKESFPLTVTSAQKNPTAFYLCASSMTDLPLYGYTFGSGTRLTVV.

In its sample, this clonotype was seen a few times. This chain uses TRBV10-1 with TRBJ1-5; the match to TRBD1 covers 9 bases. CDR1 is WNHNN, CDR2 SYGVQD, per germline (reference sequence). The CDR3 is 16 residues long. V shed 6 bases, J shed 2 bases, and the junction held 8 bases outside the gene matches. The CDR3 spells CASSRTGGYGNQPQHF. The CDR3 DNA sequence: TGCGCCAGCAGCCGAACAGGGGGCTATGGCAATCAGCCCCAGCATTTT.

The V and J genes are TRBV20-1 and TRBJ1-1, with TRBD1 matching 7 bases. The CDR3 runs to 12 residues. J lost 5 bases, V lost 7 bases, and 7 bases had no gene match. Looked up from germline, CDR1 is DFQATT and CDR2 is SNEGSKA (reference sequence). The CDR3 loop is CSGRQGGTEAFF. The DNA of the CDR3 is TGCAGTGGGAGACAGGGAGGGACTGAAGCTTTCTTT.

This clonotype was picked up a small number of times. The V call is TRBV4-3, the J call TRBJ2-7; TRBD1 aligns across 9 bases. In germline, CDR1 is LGHNA, CDR2 YSLEER. V trimming: 0 bases; J trimming: 4 bases; junction bases outside the gene matches: 4. This CDR3 is built from 15 residues. The CDR3 here is CASSQDRGQGYEQYF. Written as DNA, the CDR3 is TGCGCCAGCAGCCAAGATAGGGGACAGGGTTACGAGCAGTACTTC.

This clonotype occurred many times. The V gene is TRBV7-9, the J gene TRBJ2-1, with 11 positions matching TRBD1. CDR3 length: 15 residues. Trimming at V came to 1 base and at J to 8 bases, leaving 4 bases not matched to a gene. Germline CDR1 and CDR2: SEHNR and FQNEAQ (reference sequence). The CDR3 sequence: CASSLEGQGVHEQFF. The CDR3 DNA sequence: TGTGCCAGCAGCTTAGAGGGACAGGGGGTCCATGAGCAGTTCTTC.

There are many counts of this clonotype. This rearrangement joins TRBV20-1 to TRBJ2-7; TRBD1 agrees at 7 bases. The germline V gene has CDR1 DFQATT and CDR2 SNEGSKA (reference sequence). The CDR3 length is 16 residues. J lost 1 base, V lost 4 bases, and 13 bases had no gene match. CDR3 bases: TGCAGTGCTAAGATACTTGACAGGGCCTCATCCTACGAGCAGTACTTC. Protein sequence: CSAKILDRASSYEQYF.

This clonotype was picked up many times. For the CDR3, the DNA is TGTGCCACCAGCCGCCGAGGGGCGAGGGAAAAACTGTTTTTT. This codes for CATSRRGAREKLFF. The rearrangement uses TRBV15 and TRBJ1-4, with a possible D match to TRBD1 (5 bases). Trimming removed 5 bases from V and 8 bases from J, with 15 bases in between. The CDR3 totals 14 residues. Looked up from germline, CDR1 is LNHNV and CDR2 is YYDKDF (reference sequence).

This clonotype came up many times. The chain combines TRBV2 with TRBJ2-1; TRBD2 agrees at 11 bases. Germline trimming cut 7 bases from V and 9 bases from J; bases unmatched to any gene: 8. The CDR3 totals 14 residues. Germline V gene lookup returns CDR1 SNHLY and CDR2 FYNNEI. The CDR3 region is CASKRLAGGTEQFF. CDR3 bases: TGTGCCAGCAAGAGGCTAGCGGGAGGAACTGAGCAGTTCTTC.

V is TRBV6-5 and J is TRBJ2-5, with TRBD1 matching 7 bases. Germline-derived CDR1 and CDR2 are MNHEY and SVGAGI. Trimming at V came to 6 bases and at J to 7 bases, leaving 8 bases not matched to a gene. The CDR3 loop spans 13 amino acids. This CDR3 is CASSRDSQWTQYF. DNA for the CDR3: TGTGCCAGCAGCCGGGACAGTCAGTGGACCCAGTACTTC.

This clonotype has a count of ten or more. CDR3: CASSRTTGPSYEQYF. The CDR3, as DNA: TGTGCCAGCAGCAGAACGACAGGTCCATCCTACGAGCAGTACTTC. The rearrangement links TRBV12-3 or TRBV12-4 to TRBJ2-7; TRBD1 might be the D (6 bases). The CDR3 is made up of 15 amino acids. V lost 6 bases, J lost 1 base, and 16 bases lay in between.